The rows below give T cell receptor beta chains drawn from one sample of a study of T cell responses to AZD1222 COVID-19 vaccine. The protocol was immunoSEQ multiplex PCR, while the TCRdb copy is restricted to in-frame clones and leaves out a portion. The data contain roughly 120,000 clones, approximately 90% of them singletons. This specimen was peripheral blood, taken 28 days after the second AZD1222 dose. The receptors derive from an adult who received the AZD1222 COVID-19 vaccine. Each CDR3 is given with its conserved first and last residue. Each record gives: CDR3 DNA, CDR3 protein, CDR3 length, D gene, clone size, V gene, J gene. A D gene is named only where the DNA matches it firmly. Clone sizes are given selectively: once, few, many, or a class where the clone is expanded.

TGTGCCAGCAGCGTAAGAGAGGGGGACACTGAAGCTTTCTTT,CASSVREGDTEAFF,14,NA,NA,TRBV7-8,TRBJ1-1
TGTGCCAGCAGCTTAATACAGAGGCCAGATACGCAGTATTTT,CASSLIQRPDTQYF,14,NA,NA,TRBV11-2,TRBJ2-3
TGTGCCAGCAGCTTAGGCGGTATTGGGGCCATGAACACTGAAGCTTTCTTT,CASSLGGIGAMNTEAFF,17,NA,NA,TRBV13,TRBJ1-1
TGTGCCAGTAGTACTCGGACCTCCGGCGGGTTTCAGCCCCAGCATTTT,CASSTRTSGGFQPQHF,16,NA,once,TRBV19,TRBJ1-5
TGTGCCAGCAGCTTAACAGGGACCGGCTATGGCTACACCTTC,CASSLTGTGYGYTF,14,NA,NA,TRBV7-2,TRBJ1-2
TGTGCCAGCAAACTGGGACGAGGGGCGGTGGAGACCCAGTACTTC,CASKLGRGAVETQYF,15,NA,NA,TRBV2,TRBJ2-5
TGTGCCAGCAGCTTGGCCGGAGTAATCAATCAGCCCCAGCATTTT,CASSLAGVINQPQHF,15,NA,NA,TRBV5-5,TRBJ1-5
TGTGCCAGCAGCGGGATAGGGCACTACGAGCAGTACTTC,CASSGIGHYEQYF,13,NA,NA,TRBV2,TRBJ2-7
TGTGCCAGCAGTGGGTGGGGTCGGGGCCCAGATACGCAGTATTTT,CASSGWGRGPDTQYF,15,NA,NA,TRBV14,TRBJ2-3
TGTGCCAGCAGCTTGGAGGGGACAGGGTATGGCTACACCTTC,CASSLEGTGYGYTF,14,TRBD1,NA,TRBV5-5,TRBJ1-2